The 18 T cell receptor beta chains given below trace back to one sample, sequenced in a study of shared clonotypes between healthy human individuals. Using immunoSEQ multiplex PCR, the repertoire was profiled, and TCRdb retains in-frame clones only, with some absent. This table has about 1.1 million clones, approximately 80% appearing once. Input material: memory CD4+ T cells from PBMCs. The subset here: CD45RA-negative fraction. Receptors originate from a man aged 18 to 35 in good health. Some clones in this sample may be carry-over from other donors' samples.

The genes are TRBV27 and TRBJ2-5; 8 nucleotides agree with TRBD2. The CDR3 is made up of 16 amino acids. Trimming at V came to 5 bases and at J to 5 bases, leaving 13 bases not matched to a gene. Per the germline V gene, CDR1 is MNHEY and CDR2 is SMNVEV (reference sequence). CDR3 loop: CASSRWTGGPRETQYF. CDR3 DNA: TGTGCCAGCAGTCGATGGACGGGAGGGCCCAGGGAGACCCAGTACTTC.

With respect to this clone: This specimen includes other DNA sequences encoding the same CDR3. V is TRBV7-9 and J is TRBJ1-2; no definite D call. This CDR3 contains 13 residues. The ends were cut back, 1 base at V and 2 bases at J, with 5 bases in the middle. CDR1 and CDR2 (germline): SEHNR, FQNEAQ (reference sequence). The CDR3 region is CASSLGQNYGYTF. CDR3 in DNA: TGTGCCAGCAGCTTAGGCCAGAACTATGGCTACACCTTC. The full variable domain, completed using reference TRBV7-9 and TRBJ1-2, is DTGVSQNPRHKITKRGQNVTFRCDPISEHNRLYWYRQTLGQGPEFLTYFQNEAQLEKSRLLSDRFSAERPKGSFSTLEIQRTEQGDSAMYLCASSLGQNYGYTFGSGTRLTVV.

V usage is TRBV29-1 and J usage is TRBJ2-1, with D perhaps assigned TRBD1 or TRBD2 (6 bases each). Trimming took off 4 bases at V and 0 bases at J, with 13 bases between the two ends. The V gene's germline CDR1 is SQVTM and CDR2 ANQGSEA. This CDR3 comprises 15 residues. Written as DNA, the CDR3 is TGCAGCGTTGTGGGGGGCCGCTTCTCCTACAATGAGCAGTTCTTC. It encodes CSVVGGRFSYNEQFF.

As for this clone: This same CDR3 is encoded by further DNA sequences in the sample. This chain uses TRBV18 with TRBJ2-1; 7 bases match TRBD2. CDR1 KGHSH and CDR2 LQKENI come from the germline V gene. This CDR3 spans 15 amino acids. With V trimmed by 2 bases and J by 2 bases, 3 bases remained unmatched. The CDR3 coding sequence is TGTGCCAGCTCACCAGGGCTAGCGGCCTACAATGAGCAGTTCTTC. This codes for CASSPGLAAYNEQFF. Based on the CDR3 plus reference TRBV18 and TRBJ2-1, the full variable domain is NAGVMQNPRHLVRRRGQEARLRCSPMKGHSHVYWYRQLPEEGLKFMVYLQKENIIDESGMPKERFSAEFPKEGPSILRIQQVVRGDSAAYFCASSPGLAAYNEQFFGPGTRLTVL.

The CDR3 nucleotides read TGCGCCAGCAGCAATAGTCGAGCGAACGCCTACAATGAGCAGTTCTTC. Residues: CASSNSRANAYNEQFF. This chain connects TRBV4-1 to TRBJ2-1, with D unresolved. Germline CDR1 is MGHRA and CDR2 is YSYEKL. V lost 5 bases to trimming and J lost 2 bases, with 16 bases between them. This CDR3 is built from 16 residues.

In DNA, the CDR3 is TGTGCCAGTAGTACCCTCCCCATTCAGCCCCAGCATTTT. Its protein is CASSTLPIQPQHF. The chain links TRBV19 to TRBJ1-5, with unresolved D. CDR3 length equals 13 residues. Germline assignment: CDR1 LNHDA and CDR2 SQIVND (reference sequence). V lost 4 bases to trimming and J lost 6 bases, with 10 bases between them.

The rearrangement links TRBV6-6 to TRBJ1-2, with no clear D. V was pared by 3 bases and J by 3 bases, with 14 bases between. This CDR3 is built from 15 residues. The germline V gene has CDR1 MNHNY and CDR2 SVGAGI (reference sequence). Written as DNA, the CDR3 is TGTGCCAGCAGTTATTCCCTACCGGGATACTATGGCTACACCTTC. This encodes CASSYSLPGYYGYTF.

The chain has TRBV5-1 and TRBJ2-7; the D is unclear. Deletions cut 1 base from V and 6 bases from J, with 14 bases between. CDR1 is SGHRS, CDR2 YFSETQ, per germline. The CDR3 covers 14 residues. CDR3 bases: TGCGCCAGCAGCTTGATGATCCCCTTTGGCGAGCAGTACTTC. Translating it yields CASSLMIPFGEQYF.

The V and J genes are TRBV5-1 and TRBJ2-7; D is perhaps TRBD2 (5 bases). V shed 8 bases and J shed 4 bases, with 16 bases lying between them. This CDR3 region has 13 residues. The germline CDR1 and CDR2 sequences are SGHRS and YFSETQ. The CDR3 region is CASGERSGYEQYF. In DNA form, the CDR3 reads TGCGCCAGTGGGGAGCGGTCGGGATACGAGCAGTACTTC.

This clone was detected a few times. The CDR3 is CASSQVLTREYNEQFF. CDR3 coding DNA: TGCGCCAGCAGCCAAGTCCTAACACGGGAGTACAATGAGCAGTTCTTC. This chain joins TRBV4-1 and TRBJ2-1, with D possibly being TRBD2 (6 bases). The CDR3 is made up of 16 amino acids. V shed 1 base and J shed 4 bases, with 14 bases lying between them. Germline V CDR1 and CDR2: MGHRA, YSYEKL.

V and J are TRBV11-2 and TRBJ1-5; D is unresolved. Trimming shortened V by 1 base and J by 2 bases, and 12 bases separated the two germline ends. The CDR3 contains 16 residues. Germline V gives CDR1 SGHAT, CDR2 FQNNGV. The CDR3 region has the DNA TGTGCCAGCAGCTTAGCGGGAGGGTTTGGCAATCAGCCCCAGCATTTT. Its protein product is CASSLAGGFGNQPQHF.

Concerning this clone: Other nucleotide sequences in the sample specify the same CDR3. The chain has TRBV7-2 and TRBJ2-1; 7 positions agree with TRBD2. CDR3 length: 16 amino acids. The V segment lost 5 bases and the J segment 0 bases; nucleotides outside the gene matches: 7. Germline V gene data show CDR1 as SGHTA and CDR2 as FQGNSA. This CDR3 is CASSPLAVNSYNEQFF. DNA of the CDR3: TGTGCCAGCAGCCCTCTAGCGGTTAACTCCTACAATGAGCAGTTCTTC.

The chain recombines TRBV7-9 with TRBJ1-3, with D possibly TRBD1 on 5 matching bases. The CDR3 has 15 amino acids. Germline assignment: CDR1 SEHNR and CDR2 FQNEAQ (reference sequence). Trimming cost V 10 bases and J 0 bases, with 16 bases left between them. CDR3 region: CATRGGAYSGNTIYF. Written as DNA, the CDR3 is TGTGCCACCCGCGGAGGGGCCTACTCTGGAAACACCATATATTTT.

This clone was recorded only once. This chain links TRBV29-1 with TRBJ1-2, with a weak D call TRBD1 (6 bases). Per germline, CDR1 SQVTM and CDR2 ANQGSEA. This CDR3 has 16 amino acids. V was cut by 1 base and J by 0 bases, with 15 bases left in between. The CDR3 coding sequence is TGCAGCGTTGAAGCGGACAGAGAGCTTTCTAACTATGGCTACACCTTC. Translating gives CSVEADRELSNYGYTF.

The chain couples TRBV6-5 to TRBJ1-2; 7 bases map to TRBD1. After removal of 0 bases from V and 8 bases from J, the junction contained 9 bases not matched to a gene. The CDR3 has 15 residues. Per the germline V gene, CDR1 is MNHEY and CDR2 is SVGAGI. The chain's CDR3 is CASSYSIQGSIGYTF. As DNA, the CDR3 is TGTGCCAGCAGTTACTCGATACAGGGGTCGATCGGCTACACCTTC.

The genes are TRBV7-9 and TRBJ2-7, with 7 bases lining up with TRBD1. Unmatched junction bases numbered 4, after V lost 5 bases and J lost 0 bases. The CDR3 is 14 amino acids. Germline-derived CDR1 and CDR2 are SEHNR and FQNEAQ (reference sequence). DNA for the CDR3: TGTGCCAGCAGCCAGGGGGTGGGCTCCTACGAGCAGTACTTC. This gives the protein CASSQGVGSYEQYF. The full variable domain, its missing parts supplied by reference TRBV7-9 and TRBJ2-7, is DTGVSQNPRHKITKRGQNVTFRCDPISEHNRLYWYRQTLGQGPEFLTYFQNEAQLEKSRLLSDRFSAERPKGSFSTLEIQRTEQGDSAMYLCASSQGVGSYEQYFGPGTRLTVT.

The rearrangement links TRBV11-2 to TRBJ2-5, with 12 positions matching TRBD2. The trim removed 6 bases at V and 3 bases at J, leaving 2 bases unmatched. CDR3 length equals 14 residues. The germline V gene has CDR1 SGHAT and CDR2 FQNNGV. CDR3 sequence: CASRASGREETQYF. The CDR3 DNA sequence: TGTGCCAGCAGGGCTAGCGGGAGGGAAGAGACCCAGTACTTC.

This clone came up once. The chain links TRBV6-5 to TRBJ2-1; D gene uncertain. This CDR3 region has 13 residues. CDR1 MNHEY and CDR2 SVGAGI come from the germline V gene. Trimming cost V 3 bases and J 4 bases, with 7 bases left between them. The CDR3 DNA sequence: TGTGCCAGCAGTTATCGGGTATACAATGAGCAGTTCTTC. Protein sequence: CASSYRVYNEQFF.